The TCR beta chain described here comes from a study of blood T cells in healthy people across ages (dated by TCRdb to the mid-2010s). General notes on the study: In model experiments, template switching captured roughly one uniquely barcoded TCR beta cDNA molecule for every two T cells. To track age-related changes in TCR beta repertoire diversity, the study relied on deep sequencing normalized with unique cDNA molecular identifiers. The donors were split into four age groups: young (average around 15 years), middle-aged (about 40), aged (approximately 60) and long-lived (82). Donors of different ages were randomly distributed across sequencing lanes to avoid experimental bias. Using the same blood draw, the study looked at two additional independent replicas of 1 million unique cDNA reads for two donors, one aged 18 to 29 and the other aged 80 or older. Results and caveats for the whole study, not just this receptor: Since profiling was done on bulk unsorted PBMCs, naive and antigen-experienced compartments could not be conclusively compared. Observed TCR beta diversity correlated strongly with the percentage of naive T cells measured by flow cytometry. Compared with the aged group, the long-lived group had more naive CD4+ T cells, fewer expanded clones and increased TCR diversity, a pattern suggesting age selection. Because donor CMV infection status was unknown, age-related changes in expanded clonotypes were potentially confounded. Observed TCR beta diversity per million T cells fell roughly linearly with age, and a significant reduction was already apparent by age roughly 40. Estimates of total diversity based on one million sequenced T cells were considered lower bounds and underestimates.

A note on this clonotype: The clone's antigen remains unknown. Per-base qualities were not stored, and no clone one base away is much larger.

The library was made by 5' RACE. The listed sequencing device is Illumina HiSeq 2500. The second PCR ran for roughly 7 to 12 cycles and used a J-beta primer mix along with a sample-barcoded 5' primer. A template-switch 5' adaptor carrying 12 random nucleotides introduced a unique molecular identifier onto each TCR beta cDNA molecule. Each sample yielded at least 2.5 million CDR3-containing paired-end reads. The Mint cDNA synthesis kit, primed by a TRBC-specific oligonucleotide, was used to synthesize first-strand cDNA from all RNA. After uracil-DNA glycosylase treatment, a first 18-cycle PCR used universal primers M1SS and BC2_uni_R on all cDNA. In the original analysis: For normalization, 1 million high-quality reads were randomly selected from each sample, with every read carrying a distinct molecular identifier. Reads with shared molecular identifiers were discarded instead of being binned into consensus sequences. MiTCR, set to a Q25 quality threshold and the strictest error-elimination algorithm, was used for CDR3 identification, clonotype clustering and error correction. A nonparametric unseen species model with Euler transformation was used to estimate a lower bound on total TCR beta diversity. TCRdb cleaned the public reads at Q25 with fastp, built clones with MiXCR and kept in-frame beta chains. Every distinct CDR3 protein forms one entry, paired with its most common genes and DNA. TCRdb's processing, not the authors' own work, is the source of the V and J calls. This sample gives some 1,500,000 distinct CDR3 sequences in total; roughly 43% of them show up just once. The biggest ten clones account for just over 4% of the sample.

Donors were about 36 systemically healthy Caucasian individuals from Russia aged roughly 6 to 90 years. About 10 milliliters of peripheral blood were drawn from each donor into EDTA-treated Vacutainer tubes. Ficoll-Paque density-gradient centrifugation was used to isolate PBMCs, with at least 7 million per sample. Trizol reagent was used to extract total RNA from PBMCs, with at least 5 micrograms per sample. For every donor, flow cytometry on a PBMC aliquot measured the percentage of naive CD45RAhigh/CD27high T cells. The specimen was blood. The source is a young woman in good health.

The sequenced DNA: TGTGCCAGCAGGGTACACGCCTCTACCTACGAGCAGTACTTC. This translates into CASRVHASTYEQYF. The rearranged chain carries TRBV9 and TRBJ2-7; no confident D gene assignment can be made. The CDR3 holds 14 amino acids from the cysteine to the phenylalanine. Only the CDR3 region is kept as DNA, spanning 42 bases read in frame from base 1. The germline V gene encodes CDR1 SGDLS and CDR2 YYNGEE. Deletion took 5 bases off V and 2 bases off J, with a span of 14 bases between the germline ends.